This T cell receptor (beta chain) was recovered during a study of T cells after yellow fever vaccination. A single record per CDR3 protein comes from TCRdb applying MiXCR to the 5' RACE reads. Of about 550,000 distinct CDR3 sequences listed, 15% to 20% are singletons. The receptor was derived from a man between 25 and 39 years old who received the YFV17D yellow fever vaccine. Sample: PBMCs, taken 15 days after the yellow fever booster vaccination.

This chain's CDR3 is CASSTQGAGQPQHF. CDR3 DNA sequence: TGTGCCAGCAGCACACAGGGGGCTGGTCAGCCCCAGCATTTT. The gene calls are TRBV12-3 or TRBV12-4 and TRBJ1-5, with 9 bases lining up with TRBD1. The length of the CDR3 is 14 residues. Trimming took 6 bases from V and 6 from J; bases not matched to a gene: 6.